Listed below are T cell receptor beta chains from one sample, sequenced in a study of human T cells and chemical hapten exposure. TCRdb passed the RACE reads through MiXCR, listing each CDR3 protein once. The sample has approximately 50,000 distinct CDR3 sequences, over 9% seen once. This specimen consisted of whole blood, obtained in connection with sensitization to the hapten diphenylcyclopropenone (DPC). The receptors here all came from a woman aged 40 to 50 with alopecia areata. Some clones in this sample may be carry-over from other donors' samples. Both conserved end residues are part of each CDR3. A D gene is named only where the DNA matches it firmly.

J: TRBJ2-7
D: -
length: 13
V: TRBV4-2
CDR3: CASSQVANYEQYF

J: TRBJ2-7
D: -
length: 14
V: TRBV11-2
CDR3: CASSLRAGRSGQYF

J: TRBJ2-7
D: -
length: 16
V: TRBV20-1
CDR3: CSASGVWAPSSYEQYF

J: TRBJ1-1
D: TRBD1
length: 14
V: TRBV5-1
CDR3: CASSLGGQGTEAFF

J: TRBJ1-6
D: TRBD1
length: 17
V: TRBV20-1
CDR3: CSALKEATGETGSPLHF

J: TRBJ2-2
D: -
length: 14
V: TRBV29-1
CDR3: CSALSSLNTGELFF

J: TRBJ2-3
D: -
length: 15
V: TRBV6-4
CDR3: CASSAGDPSTDTQYF

J: TRBJ2-2
D: -
length: 16
V: TRBV15
CDR3: CATSRDWGPNTGELFF

J: TRBJ2-2
D: -
length: 14
V: TRBV7-8
CDR3: CASSLGRLTGELFF

J: TRBJ1-2
D: TRBD1
length: 17
V: TRBV6-5
CDR3: CASSGGAAGTGSYGYTF

J: TRBJ2-4
D: TRBD2
length: 18
V: TRBV6-5
CDR3: CASSNEGKLAGDSDIQYF

J: TRBJ1-3
D: -
length: 13
V: TRBV9
CDR3: CASSFDTGNTIYF

J: TRBJ2-2
D: -
length: 16
V: TRBV9
CDR3: CASSARTGRDTGELFF

J: TRBJ2-1
D: -
length: 14
V: TRBV28
CDR3: CASSLAAGDNEQFF

J: TRBJ1-5
D: -
length: 14
V: TRBV7-2
CDR3: CASSLDPQQEPQHF

J: TRBJ1-1
D: -
length: 13
V: TRBV11-1
CDR3: CASSLDTNTEAFF